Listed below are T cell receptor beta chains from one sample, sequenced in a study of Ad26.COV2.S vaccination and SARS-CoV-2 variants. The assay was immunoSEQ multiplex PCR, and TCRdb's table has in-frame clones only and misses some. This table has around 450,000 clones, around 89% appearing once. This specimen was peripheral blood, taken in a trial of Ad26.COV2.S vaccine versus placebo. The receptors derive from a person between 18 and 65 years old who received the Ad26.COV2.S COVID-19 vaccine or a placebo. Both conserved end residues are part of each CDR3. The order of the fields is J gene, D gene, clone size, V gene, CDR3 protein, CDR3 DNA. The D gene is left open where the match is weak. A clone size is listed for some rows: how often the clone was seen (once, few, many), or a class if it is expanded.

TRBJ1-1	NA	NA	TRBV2	CASRTEGTEAFF	TGTGCCAGCAGAACCGAAGGGACTGAAGCTTTCTTT
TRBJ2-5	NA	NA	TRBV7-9	CASSSGLGETQYF	TGTGCCAGCAGCTCGGGCCTGGGCGAGACCCAGTACTTC
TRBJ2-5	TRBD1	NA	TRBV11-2	CASSRTGAETQYF	TGTGCCAGCAGCCGCACAGGGGCCGAGACCCAGTACTTC
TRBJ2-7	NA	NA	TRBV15	CATSRDGYEQYF	TGTGCCACCAGCAGAGACGGCTACGAGCAGTACTTC
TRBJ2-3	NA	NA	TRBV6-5	CASSLQGSTDTQYF	TGTGCCAGCAGCCTACAGGGTAGCACAGATACGCAGTATTTT
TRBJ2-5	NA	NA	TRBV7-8	CASSLLGPGETQYF	TGTGCCAGCAGCTTACTAGGGCCCGGGGAGACCCAGTACTTC
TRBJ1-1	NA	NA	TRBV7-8	CASSLGTRGTRFTEAFF	TGTGCCAGCAGCTTAGGGACCAGGGGAACGAGGTTCACTGAAGCTTTCTTT
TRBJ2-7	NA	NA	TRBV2	CASSLRVHYEQYF	TGTGCCAGCAGTTTGAGGGTGCACTACGAGCAGTACTTC
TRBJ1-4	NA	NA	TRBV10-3	CAIGGATNEKLFF	TGTGCCATCGGTGGGGCAACTAATGAAAAACTGTTTTTT
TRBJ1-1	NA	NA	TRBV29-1	CSVGPPRMNTEAFF	TGCAGCGTTGGGCCCCCTCGCATGAACACTGAAGCTTTCTTT
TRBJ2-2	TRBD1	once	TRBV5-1	CASSRTGTVQNANTGELFF	TGCGCCAGCAGCCGGACAGGGACAGTCCAAAACGCGAACACCGGGGAGCTGTTTTTT
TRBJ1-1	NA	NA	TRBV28	CASSGRDTEAFF	TGTGCCAGCAGCGGGAGGGACACTGAAGCTTTCTTT
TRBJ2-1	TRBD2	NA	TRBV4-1	CASSQLAGGIQYEQFF	TGCGCCAGCAGCCAGTTAGCGGGGGGCATACAATATGAGCAGTTCTTC
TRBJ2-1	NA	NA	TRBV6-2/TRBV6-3	CASSYSGDNEQFF	TGTGCCAGCAGTTACTCGGGGGACAATGAGCAGTTCTTC
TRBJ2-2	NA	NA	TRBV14	CASTLTGRTGELFF	TGTGCCAGCACCCTGACAGGACGCACCGGGGAGCTGTTTTTT
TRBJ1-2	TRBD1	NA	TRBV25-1	CASSELPGGNGYTF	TGTGCCAGCAGTGAATTACCAGGGGGCAATGGCTACACCTTC
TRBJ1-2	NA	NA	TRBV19	CASSMLSGYGYTF	TGTGCCAGTAGTATGCTATCAGGGTATGGCTACACCTTC
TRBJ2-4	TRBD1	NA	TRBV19	CASSIGGGNFDIQYF	TGTGCCAGTAGTATAGGAGGGGGCAATTTTGACATTCAGTACTTC
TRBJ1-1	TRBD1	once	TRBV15	CATSESGHRGDTEAFF	TGTGCCACCAGCGAGAGTGGCCACAGGGGCGACACTGAAGCTTTCTTT
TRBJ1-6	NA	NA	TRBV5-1	CASSLSGSKGADSPLHF	TGCGCCAGCAGCTTGTCGGGATCCAAAGGGGCGGACTCACCCCTCCACTTT
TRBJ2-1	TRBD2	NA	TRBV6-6	CASSYRGRDEQFF	TGTGCCAGCAGTTACCGGGGGAGGGATGAGCAGTTCTTC
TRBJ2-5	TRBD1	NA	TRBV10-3	CAISDRQGQGETQYF	TGTGCCATCAGTGATCGACAGGGGCAGGGAGAGACCCAGTACTTC
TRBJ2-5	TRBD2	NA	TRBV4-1	CASSPNSGGRETQYF	TGCGCCAGCAGCCCGAATAGCGGGGGCAGGGAGACCCAGTACTTC
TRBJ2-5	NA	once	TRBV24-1	CATSDPPLGQGGETQYF	TGTGCCACCAGTGACCCTCCGTTAGGCCAAGGGGGAGAGACCCAGTACTTC
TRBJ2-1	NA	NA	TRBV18	CASSQGSPYNEQFF	TGTGCCAGCTCACAGGGGTCCCCTTACAATGAGCAGTTCTTC
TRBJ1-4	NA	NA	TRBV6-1	CASSEAWSATNEKLFF	TGTGCCAGCAGTGAAGCGTGGAGTGCCACTAATGAAAAACTGTTTTTT
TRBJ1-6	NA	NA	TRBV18	CASSPRGGGGNSPLHF	TGTGCCAGCTCACCCCGGGGTGGGGGCGGCAATTCACCCCTCCACTTT
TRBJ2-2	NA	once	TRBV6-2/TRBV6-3	CASSFVPGELFF	TGTGCCAGCAGTTTCGTTCCCGGGGAGCTGTTTTTT
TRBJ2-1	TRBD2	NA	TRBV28	CASSAASGGSSYNEQFF	TGTGCCAGCAGCGCAGCTAGCGGGGGGAGCTCCTACAATGAGCAGTTCTTC
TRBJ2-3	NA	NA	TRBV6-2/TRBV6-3	CASSEPPTDTQYF	TGTGCCAGCAGTGAGCCTCCCACAGATACGCAGTATTTT
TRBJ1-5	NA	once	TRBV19	CASSGGRTEFRIKPQHF	TGTGCCAGTAGTGGAGGGAGGACAGAGTTTCGTATCAAGCCCCAGCATTTT
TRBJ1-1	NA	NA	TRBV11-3	CASSLDRNTEAFF	TGTGCCAGCAGTCTAGACAGGAACACTGAAGCTTTCTTT
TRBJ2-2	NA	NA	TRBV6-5	CASTNPNTGELFF	TGTGCCAGCACTAACCCAAACACCGGGGAGCTGTTTTTT
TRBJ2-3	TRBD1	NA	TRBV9	CASSLRTGRESDTQYF	TGTGCCAGCAGCCTCCGGACAGGAAGAGAATCAGATACGCAGTATTTT
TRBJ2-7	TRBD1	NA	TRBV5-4	CASSLAGSGTGLHEQYF	TGTGCCAGCAGCTTGGCGGGGAGCGGGACAGGGTTACACGAGCAGTACTTC
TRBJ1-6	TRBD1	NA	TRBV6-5	CASSYDRVDNSPLHF	TGTGCCAGCAGTTACGACAGGGTGGACAATTCACCCCTCCACTTT
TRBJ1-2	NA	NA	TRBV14	CASSQVYGNYGYTF	TGTGCCAGCAGCCAAGTATACGGAAACTATGGCTACACCTTC
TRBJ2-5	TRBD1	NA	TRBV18	CASSPRTGGVETQYF	TGTGCCAGCTCACCGAGGACAGGGGGCGTAGAGACCCAGTACTTC
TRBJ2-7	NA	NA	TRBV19	CASSIGVSEQYF	TGTGCCAGTAGTATCGGCGTCTCCGAGCAGTACTTC
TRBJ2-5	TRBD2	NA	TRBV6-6	CASSPRGAGETQYF	TGTGCCAGCAGTCCGCGGGGGGCGGGAGAGACCCAGTACTTC
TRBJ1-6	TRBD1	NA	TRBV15	CATSRAGDRYNSPLHF	TGTGCCACCAGCAGAGCAGGGGACAGGTATAATTCACCCCTCCACTTT
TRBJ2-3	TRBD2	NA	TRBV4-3	CASSQDSGGIDTQYF	TGCGCCAGCAGCCAGGACAGCGGGGGGATAGATACGCAGTATTTT
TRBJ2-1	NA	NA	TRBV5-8	CASSPREAGEQFF	TGTGCCAGCAGCCCGCGAGAGGCAGGTGAGCAGTTCTTC
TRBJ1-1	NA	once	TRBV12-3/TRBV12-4	CASRTGGNTEAFF	TGTGCCAGCAGAACTGGGGGCAACACTGAAGCTTTCTTT
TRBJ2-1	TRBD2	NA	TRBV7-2	CASSLLAGGHNEQFF	TGTGCCAGCAGCTTACTAGCGGGGGGTCACAATGAGCAGTTCTTC
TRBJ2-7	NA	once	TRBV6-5	CASSLARTGIYEQYF	TGTGCCAGCAGTTTGGCCAGAACAGGAATCTACGAGCAGTACTTC
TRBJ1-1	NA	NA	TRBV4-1	CASSQGAVKAFF	TGCGCCAGCAGCCAAGGGGCCGTTAAAGCTTTCTTT
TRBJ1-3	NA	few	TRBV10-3	CAIREISGNTIYF	TGTGCCATCAGGGAGATCTCTGGAAACACCATATATTTT
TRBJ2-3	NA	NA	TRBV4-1	CASSQELGRAPETDTQYF	TGCGCCAGCAGCCAAGAACTGGGCAGGGCCCCTGAGACAGATACGCAGTATTTT
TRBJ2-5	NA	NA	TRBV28	CASSSQGDEETQYF	TGTGCCAGCAGTTCTCAGGGAGATGAAGAGACCCAGTACTTC
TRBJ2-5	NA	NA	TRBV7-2	CASSSTQETQYF	TGTGCCAGCAGCTCTACTCAAGAGACCCAGTACTTC
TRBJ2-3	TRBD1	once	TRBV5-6	CASSYRDRGGDTQYF	TGTGCCAGCAGCTACCGGGACAGGGGAGGAGATACGCAGTATTTT
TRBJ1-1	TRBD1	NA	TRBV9	CASTGQAMGGTEAFF	TGTGCCAGCACCGGACAGGCCATGGGGGGCACTGAAGCTTTCTTT
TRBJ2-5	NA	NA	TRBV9	CASSPPGPETQYF	TGTGCCAGCAGCCCCCCCGGGCCAGAGACCCAGTACTTC
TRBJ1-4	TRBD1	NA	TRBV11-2	CASSLALWTGNEKLFF	TGTGCCAGCAGCTTAGCATTATGGACAGGGAATGAAAAACTGTTTTTT